This T cell receptor beta chain was documented in a study of cytomegalovirus exposure and HLA in healthy donors. For the study at large: Of all 400 or so donors who were genotyped, roughly 81% belonged to the Caucasian-associated ancestry cluster.

Findings of the study overall: Many donors shared some public TCRs, even though most TCR sequences were rare.

The PCR was carried out with 60 Vbeta primers and 13 Jbeta primers. Generated by immunoSEQ multiplex PCR, the TCRdb table keeps only in-frame clones and is missing some. This sample yields around 100,000 clones, of which just under 75% are seen a single time; approximately 2.5% belongs to the top ten. V lost 6 bases and J lost 3, with 15 bases in between. The CDR3 is 14 amino acids. Germline V gives CDR1 SNHLY, CDR2 FYNNEI. This clone was seen a handful of times. Its antigen remains unknown. The sequence came from a man in his forties or fifties in good health and CMV-seropositive. This chain joins TRBV2 and TRBJ2-7, with D perhaps matching TRBD1 (6 bases). The specimen sequenced was PBMCs. The CDR3, as DNA: TGTGCCAGCAGCCCCGGACAGACCTTCTACGAGCAGTACTTC. Residues: CASSPGQTFYEQYF.